Following are 24 T cell receptor beta chains from one sample sequenced in a study of blood T cells in healthy people across ages. Then a second PCR, running about 7 to 11 cycles, was carried out with a sample-barcoded 5' primer and a J-beta primer mix. One entry per CDR3 protein, called by TCRdb with MiXCR from the 5' RACE reads. The table has about 680,000 distinct CDR3 sequences, 45% to 50% seen once. Sequenced: blood. The receptors come from a woman in her sixties or seventies in good health.

The rearrangement joins TRBV20-1 to TRBJ1-4; D gene unclear. CDR1 is DFQATT, CDR2 SNEGSKA, per germline (reference sequence). The CDR3 is 14 amino acids. V lost 3 bases and J 0 bases, leaving 8 bases between the germline ends. CDR3 sequence (DNA): TGCAGTGCTAGGGACCAGCCAACTAATGAAAAACTGTTTTTT. The encoded protein is CSARDQPTNEKLFF.

This clonotype was seen more than once but under ten times. The chain employs TRBV20-1 and TRBJ1-2; no definite D call. Trimming stripped 0 bases from V and 7 bases from J, with 15 bases between. From germline, CDR1 is DFQATT and CDR2 SNEGSKA (reference sequence). The CDR3 has 14 amino acids. The CDR3 is CSARDSWVGGGYTF. The CDR3 bases are TGCAGTGCTAGAGATTCGTGGGTTGGAGGTGGCTACACCTTC.

Note on this clonotype: A junction boundary mismatches the germline segment, possibly from a read error. J is TRBJ2-7 and V is TRBV12-3 or TRBV12-4; perhaps TRBD1 as D (6 bases). The CDR3 is 16 residues long. Written as DNA, the CDR3 is TGTGCCAGCAGAGCTCCAGGGGTAGGTCCCTCCTACGAGCGGTACTTC. The encoded protein is CASRAPGVGPSYERYF.

This clonotype was observed many times. The V call is TRBV5-1, the J call TRBJ1-1; D is possibly TRBD1 (6 bases). The V end was cut by 5 bases, the J end by 6 bases, with 14 bases between. CDR3 length equals 13 residues. Germline-derived CDR1 and CDR2 are SGHRS and YFSETQ. The CDR3 loop is CASRGQGTPEAFF. CDR3 nucleotides: TGCGCCAGCAGGGGTCAGGGGACCCCTGAAGCTTTCTTT.

V gene TRBV29-1 combines with J gene TRBJ2-5; a possible D gene is TRBD2 (5 bases). V was shortened by 6 bases and J by 3 bases, with 11 bases between the two germline ends. Germline V gene sequence: CDR1 SQVTM, CDR2 ANQGSEA. There are 12 residues in the CDR3. The CDR3 spells CSVSPGEETQYF. CDR3 sequence (DNA): TGCAGCGTCTCGCCCGGGGAAGAGACCCAGTACTTC.

J is TRBJ2-7 and V is TRBV4-3; D ambiguous. CDR3 length: 15 residues. The germline V gene has CDR1 LGHNA and CDR2 YSLEER. With 3 bases removed from V and 2 bases from J, the gap between germline ends came to 14 bases. The chain's CDR3 is CASSQARTGPYEQYF. CDR3 sequence (DNA): TGCGCCAGCAGCCAGGCCCGGACCGGCCCCTACGAGCAGTACTTC.

This chain connects TRBV7-3 to TRBJ1-1; possibly TRBD1 for D (5 bases). Germline values: CDR1 SGHTA, CDR2 FQGTGA. Trimming took off 1 base at V and 10 bases at J, with 16 bases between the two ends. This CDR3 is built from 14 residues. Written as DNA, the CDR3 is TGTGCCAGCAGCTTAATGCGGGAACAAAGGGGAGCTTTCTTT. As protein: CASSLMREQRGAFF.

This chain connects TRBV7-2 to TRBJ2-3, with 8 bases aligning to TRBD2. Germline CDR1 reads SGHTA; CDR2 reads FQGNSA. This CDR3 has 14 residues. With 5 bases clipped from V and 1 base from J, the junction kept 2 bases outside the gene matches. In nucleotides, the CDR3 is TGTGCCAGCAGCGCGACTAGCGGCACAGATACGCAGTATTTT. It is translated as CASSATSGTDTQYF.

This clonotype has more than one count but fewer than ten. The rearrangement uses TRBV28 and TRBJ2-7; D might be TRBD1 (6 bases). Trimming took 7 bases from V and 0 from J, leaving 16 bases between them. The germline V gene encodes CDR1 MDHEN and CDR2 SYDVKM. The CDR3 loop spans 15 amino acids. CDR3 in amino acids: CASIGDRRNSYEQYF. Written as DNA, the CDR3 is TGTGCCAGCATCGGAGACAGGCGTAACTCCTACGAGCAGTACTTC.

A remark on this clonotype: Possible read error: a much larger clone is one base away. The DNA of the CDR3 is TGTGCCAGCAGGGGACTAGCGGCGAACAATGAGCAGTTCTTC. Protein product: CASRGLAANNEQFF. V and J are TRBV7-2 and TRBJ2-1; 11 bases are shared with TRBD2. Trimming cost V 6 bases and J 5 bases; bases outside gene matches: 3. The CDR3 has 14 amino acids. Germline V gives CDR1 SGHTA, CDR2 FQGNSA.

The V and J genes are TRBV12-3 or TRBV12-4 and TRBJ2-7; D is ambiguous. The CDR3 contains 14 residues. The V end was cut by 1 base, the J end by 2 bases, with 9 bases between. The CDR3 is CASSLGSKTYEQYF. The CDR3 bases are TGTGCCAGCAGTTTAGGTAGTAAGACCTACGAGCAGTACTTC.

This sequence joins TRBV20-1 and TRBJ2-7, with 7 bases that match TRBD2. CDR3 size: 16 residues. In germline, CDR1 is DFQATT, CDR2 SNEGSKA (reference sequence). V shed 6 bases, J shed 4 bases, and the junction held 18 bases outside the gene matches. CDR3 sequence (DNA): TGCAGTGCCCCATGGGTCGGCGGGAGTAGGGCGTACGAGCAGTACTTC. Residues: CSAPWVGGSRAYEQYF.

The chain links TRBV7-6 to TRBJ2-5; 12 positions agree with TRBD1. The DNA matches TRBJ2-7 better at its end, which makes the J call doubtful. The length of the CDR3 is 15 residues. Germline V lookup: CDR1 SGHVS, CDR2 FNYEAQ. CDR3 amino acids: CASSMGQGAAYEQYF. The CDR3 bases are TGTGCCAGCAGCATGGGACAGGGGGCAGCCTACGAGCAGTACTTC.

This clonotype was recorded once. This chain uses TRBV19 with TRBJ2-5; 12 bases match TRBD2. The J call may be in error: the DNA end matches TRBJ2-7 better. Germline values: CDR1 LNHDA, CDR2 SQIVND (reference sequence). The CDR3 covers 14 residues. The CDR3 protein is CASSPRTSGTEQYF. CDR3 nucleotide sequence: TGTGCCAGTAGTCCCCGGACTAGCGGGACCGAGCAGTACTTC.

As concerns this clonotype: This could be a read error, since a much larger clone is one nucleotide away. The V call is TRBV7-8, the J call TRBJ2-1; 11 bases fit TRBD2. The germline gives CDR1 SGHVS, CDR2 FQNEAQ. CDR3 length: 16 amino acids. The DNA for the CDR3 is TGTGCCAGCAGCTCCCGTCCTAGCGGGAGGTACAGTGAGCAGTTCTTC. As protein: CASSSRPSGRYSEQFF.

The gene calls are TRBV5-5 and TRBJ2-7, with 8 positions matching TRBD2. This CDR3 has 14 amino acids. Per the germline V gene, CDR1 is SGHKS and CDR2 is YYEKEE (reference sequence). The ends lost 3 bases at V and 3 bases at J; junction bases unmatched: 5. For the CDR3, the DNA is TGTGCCAGCAGCTCTAGACTAGCGTTCTACGAGCAGTACTTC. Its protein is CASSSRLAFYEQYF.

This clonotype occurred once. The chain joins TRBV30 to TRBJ1-6, with 8 bases matching TRBD1. V was clipped by 5 bases and J by 10 bases; unmatched bases: 7. The CDR3 extends over 13 amino acids. Germline V gene data show CDR1 as GTSNPN and CDR2 as SVGIG (reference sequence). In DNA, the CDR3 is TGTGCCTGGGCCAAGACAGGGGTCTCACCCCTCCACTTT. Translated: CAWAKTGVSPLHF. The whole variable domain, remainder taken from reference TRBV30 and TRBJ1-6, is SQTIHQWPATLVQPVGSPLSLECTVEGTSNPNLYWYRQAAGRGLQLLFYSVGIGQISSEVPQNLSASRPQDRQFILSSKKLLLSDSGFYLCAWAKTGVSPLHFGNGTRLTVT.

The rearrangement uses TRBV2 and TRBJ2-1, with 7 bases fitting TRBD1. With V trimmed by 10 bases and J by 7 bases, 13 bases remained unmatched. CDR1 and CDR2 (germline): SNHLY, FYNNEI. The CDR3 has 14 residues. The CDR3 loop is CATQTGSALNEQFF. The CDR3 coding sequence is TGTGCCACCCAGACAGGGAGTGCCTTGAATGAGCAGTTCTTC.

This clonotype was seen at least ten times. The V and J genes are TRBV27 and TRBJ2-7, with no clear D. V was clipped by 3 bases and J by 4 bases, with 16 bases between them. Germline CDR1 and CDR2: MNHEY and SMNVEV (reference sequence). The length of the CDR3 is 15 residues. The CDR3 bases are TGTGCCAGCAGTTTTAACCCCGGACCCCAATACGAGCAGTACTTC. Translating gives CASSFNPGPQYEQYF.

The chain joins TRBV28 to TRBJ2-5; 12 nucleotides align to TRBD2. The J call is uncertain, as TRBJ2-7 better fits the DNA end. This CDR3 comprises 20 residues. Germline V gene lookup returns CDR1 MDHEN and CDR2 SYDVKM. This chain's CDR3 is CASTYGWTSDRTSGTYEQYF. CDR3 sequence (DNA): TGTGCCAGCACCTACGGGTGGACGTCAGACCGGACTAGCGGGACTTACGAGCAGTACTTC.

The V call is TRBV5-1, the J call TRBJ2-3, with D perhaps matching TRBD1 (5 bases). This CDR3 is built from 13 residues. The V end was cut by 8 bases, the J end by 4 bases, with 14 bases between. Germline CDR1 reads SGHRS; CDR2 reads YFSETQ. The CDR3: CASNLEGADTQYF. The CDR3, as DNA: TGCGCCAGTAATTTGGAAGGGGCAGATACGCAGTATTTT.

The genes are TRBV7-9 and TRBJ2-3, with 8 bases lining up with TRBD1. V shed 4 bases, J shed 2 bases, and the junction held 5 bases outside the gene matches. The CDR3 is 15 amino acids. Germline assignment: CDR1 SEHNR and CDR2 FQNEAQ (reference sequence). The CDR3 DNA reads TGTGCCAGCAGCTCTCGGACAGGGTACACAGATACGCAGTATTTT. Translating it yields CASSSRTGYTDTQYF.

This clonotype has just a few counts. This rearrangement joins TRBV18 to TRBJ1-1; D might be TRBD1 (5 bases). The CDR3 runs to 15 residues. The V and J ends lost 4 bases and 4 bases respectively, with 16 bases between them. Germline CDR1 reads KGHSH; CDR2 reads LQKENI. The CDR3 is CASSQIGGGVTEAFF. The DNA for the CDR3 is TGTGCCAGCTCACAAATTGGGGGGGGTGTCACTGAAGCTTTCTTT. Combining the CDR3 with reference TRBV18 and TRBJ1-1 gives the whole variable domain NAGVMQNPRHLVRRRGQEARLRCSPMKGHSHVYWYRQLPEEGLKFMVYLQKENIIDESGMPKERFSAEFPKEGPSILRIQQVVRGDSAAYFCASSQIGGGVTEAFFGQGTRLTVV.

This clonotype was observed a handful of times. The rearrangement uses TRBV7-9 and TRBJ2-7; D gene ambiguous. Between the trimmed V and J ends, which lost 1 base and 5 bases, there was a span of 12 bases. The CDR3 runs 14 residues. Germline loops: CDR1 SEHNR, CDR2 FQNEAQ (reference sequence). CDR3 sequence (DNA): TGTGCCAGCAGCTTAGTAGGGAATCGGGACGAGCAGTACTTC. This translates into CASSLVGNRDEQYF.